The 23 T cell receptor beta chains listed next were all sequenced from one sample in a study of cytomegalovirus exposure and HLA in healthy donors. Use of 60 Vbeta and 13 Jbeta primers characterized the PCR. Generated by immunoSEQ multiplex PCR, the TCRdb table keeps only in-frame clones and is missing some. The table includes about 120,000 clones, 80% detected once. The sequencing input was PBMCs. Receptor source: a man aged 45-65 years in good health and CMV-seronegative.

The CDR3: CASSLVFGTGGNTFF. Written as DNA, the CDR3 is TGTGCCAGCAGCTTAGTGTTTGGGACAGGGGGTAACACTTTCTTT. The chain recombines TRBV7-2 with TRBJ1-1, with 11 bases that match TRBD1. This CDR3 has 15 residues. Trimming took 1 base from V and 12 from J; bases not matched to a gene: 10. Per the germline V gene, CDR1 is SGHTA and CDR2 is FQGNSA.

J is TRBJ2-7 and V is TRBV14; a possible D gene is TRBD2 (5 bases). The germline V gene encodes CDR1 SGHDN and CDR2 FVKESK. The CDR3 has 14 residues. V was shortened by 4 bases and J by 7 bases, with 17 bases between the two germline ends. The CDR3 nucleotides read TGTGCCAGCAGCCGTACATGGACTCTAGGGGAGCAGTACTTC. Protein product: CASSRTWTLGEQYF.

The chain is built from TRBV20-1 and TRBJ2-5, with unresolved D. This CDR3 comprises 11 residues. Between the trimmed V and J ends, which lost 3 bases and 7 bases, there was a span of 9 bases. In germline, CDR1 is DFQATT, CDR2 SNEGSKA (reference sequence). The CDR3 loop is CSASTPGTQYF. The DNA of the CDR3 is TGCAGTGCTAGTACTCCCGGGACCCAGTACTTC.

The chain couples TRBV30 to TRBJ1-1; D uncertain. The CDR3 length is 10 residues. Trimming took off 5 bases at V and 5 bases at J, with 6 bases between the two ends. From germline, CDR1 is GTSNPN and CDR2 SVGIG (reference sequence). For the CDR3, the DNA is TGTGCCTGGGGAGGTACTGAAGCTTTCTTT. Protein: CAWGGTEAFF. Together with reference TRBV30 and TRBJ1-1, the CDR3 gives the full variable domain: SQTIHQWPATLVQPVGSPLSLECTVEGTSNPNLYWYRQAAGRGLQLLFYSVGIGQISSEVPQNLSASRPQDRQFILSSKKLLLSDSGFYLCAWGGTEAFFGQGTRLTVV.

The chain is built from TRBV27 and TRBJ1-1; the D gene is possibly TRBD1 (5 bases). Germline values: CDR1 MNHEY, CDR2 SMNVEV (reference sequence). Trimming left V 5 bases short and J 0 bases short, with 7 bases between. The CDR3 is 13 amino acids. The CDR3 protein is CASSAQVNTEAFF. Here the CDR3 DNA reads TGTGCCAGCAGTGCACAGGTGAACACTGAAGCTTTCTTT.

Here the CDR3 reads CASSSGFYEQYF. The CDR3 DNA is TGTGCCAGCAGTTCAGGCTTCTACGAGCAGTACTTC. V usage is TRBV28 and J usage is TRBJ2-7; D remains unclear. Germline loops: CDR1 MDHEN, CDR2 SYDVKM. V was trimmed by 4 bases and J by 3 bases, leaving 7 bases between them. The CDR3 runs to 12 residues.

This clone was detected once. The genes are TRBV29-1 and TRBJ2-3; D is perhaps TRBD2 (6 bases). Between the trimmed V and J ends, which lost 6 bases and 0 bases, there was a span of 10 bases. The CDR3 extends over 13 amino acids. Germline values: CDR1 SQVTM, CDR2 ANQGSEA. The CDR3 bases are TGCAGCGTCTCAGGGACTAGCACAGATACGCAGTATTTT. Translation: CSVSGTSTDTQYF.

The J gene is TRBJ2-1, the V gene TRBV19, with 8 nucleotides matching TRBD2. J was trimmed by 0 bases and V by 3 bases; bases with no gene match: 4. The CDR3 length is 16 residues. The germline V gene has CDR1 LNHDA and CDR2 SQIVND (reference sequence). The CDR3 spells CASSILSGSSYNEQFF. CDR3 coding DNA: TGTGCCAGTAGTATCTTGAGCGGGAGCTCCTACAATGAGCAGTTCTTC.

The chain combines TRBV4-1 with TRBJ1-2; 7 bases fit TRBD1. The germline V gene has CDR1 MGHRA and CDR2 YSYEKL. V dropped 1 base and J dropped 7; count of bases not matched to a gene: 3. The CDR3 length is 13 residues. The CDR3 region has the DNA TGCGCCAGCAGCCAAGGAGGGGGCCGTGGCTACACCTTC. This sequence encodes CASSQGGGRGYTF.

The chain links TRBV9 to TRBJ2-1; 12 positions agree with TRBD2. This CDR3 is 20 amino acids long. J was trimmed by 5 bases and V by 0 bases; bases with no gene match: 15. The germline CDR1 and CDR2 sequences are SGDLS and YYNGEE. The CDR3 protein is CASSVGPGTSGPNWDNEQFF. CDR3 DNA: TGTGCCAGCAGCGTAGGCCCCGGGACTAGCGGGCCGAATTGGGACAATGAGCAGTTCTTC.

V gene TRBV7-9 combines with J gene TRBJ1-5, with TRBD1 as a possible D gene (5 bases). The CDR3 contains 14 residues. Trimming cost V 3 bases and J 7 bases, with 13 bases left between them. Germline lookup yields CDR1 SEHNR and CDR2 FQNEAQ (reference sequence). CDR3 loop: CASSFGGMEQPQHF. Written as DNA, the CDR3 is TGTGCCAGCAGCTTCGGGGGGATGGAGCAGCCCCAGCATTTT.

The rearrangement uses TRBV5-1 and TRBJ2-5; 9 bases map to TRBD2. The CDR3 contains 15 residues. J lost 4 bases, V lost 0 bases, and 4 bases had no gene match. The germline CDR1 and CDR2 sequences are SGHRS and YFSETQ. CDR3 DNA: TGCGCCAGCAGCTTGGATAGCGGGAGAACAGAGACCCAGTACTTC. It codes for CASSLDSGRTETQYF.

CDR3 nucleotides: TGTGCCAGCAGTGGATTAGGACAGGGGAAACTGTTTAGCAATCAGCCCCAGCATTTT. Translated: CASSGLGQGKLFSNQPQHF. V and J are TRBV6-1 and TRBJ1-5; 9 nucleotides line up with TRBD1. The germline gives CDR1 MNHNS, CDR2 SASEGT. The trim removed 4 bases at V and 0 bases at J, leaving 13 bases unmatched. The CDR3 extends over 19 amino acids.

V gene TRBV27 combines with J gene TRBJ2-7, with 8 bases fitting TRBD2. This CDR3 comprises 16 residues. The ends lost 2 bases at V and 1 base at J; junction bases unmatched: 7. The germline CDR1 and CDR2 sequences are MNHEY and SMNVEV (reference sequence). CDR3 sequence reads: CASSLIIAGGSYEQYF. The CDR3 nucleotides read TGTGCCAGCAGTTTAATCATCGCGGGGGGTTCCTACGAGCAGTACTTC.

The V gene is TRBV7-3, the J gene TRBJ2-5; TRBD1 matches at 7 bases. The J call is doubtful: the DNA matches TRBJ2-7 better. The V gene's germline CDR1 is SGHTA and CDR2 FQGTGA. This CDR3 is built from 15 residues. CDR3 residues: CASSLGVGDSYEQYF. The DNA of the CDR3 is TGTGCCAGCAGCTTAGGTGTAGGGGACAGCTACGAGCAGTACTTC.

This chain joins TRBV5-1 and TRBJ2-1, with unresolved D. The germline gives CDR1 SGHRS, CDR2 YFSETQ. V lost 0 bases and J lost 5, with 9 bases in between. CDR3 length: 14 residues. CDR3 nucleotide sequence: TGCGCCAGCAGCTTGGGATCGGGTAACAATGAGCAGTTCTTC. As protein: CASSLGSGNNEQFF.

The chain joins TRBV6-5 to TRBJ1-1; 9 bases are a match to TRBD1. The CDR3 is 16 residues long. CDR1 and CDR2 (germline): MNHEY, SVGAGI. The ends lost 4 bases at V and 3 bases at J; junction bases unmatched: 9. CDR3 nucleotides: TGTGCCAGCAGTTCCGGACAGGGGCGAGGGTACACTGAAGCTTTCTTT. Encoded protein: CASSSGQGRGYTEAFF.

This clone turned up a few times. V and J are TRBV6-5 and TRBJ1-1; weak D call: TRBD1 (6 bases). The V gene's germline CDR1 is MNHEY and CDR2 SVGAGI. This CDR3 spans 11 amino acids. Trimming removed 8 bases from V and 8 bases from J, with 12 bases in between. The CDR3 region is CASYRVGEAFF. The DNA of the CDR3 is TGTGCCAGCTACAGGGTTGGGGAAGCTTTCTTT.

In nucleotides, the CDR3 is TGCAGCGTTGAAGATTCAGGGACCGGGGAGCTGTTTTTT. Protein product: CSVEDSGTGELFF. This sequence joins TRBV29-1 and TRBJ2-2; D may be TRBD1 (5 bases). The ends were cut back, 0 bases at V and 5 bases at J, with 7 bases in the middle. Germline V gene sequence: CDR1 SQVTM, CDR2 ANQGSEA. The CDR3 consists of 13 residues.

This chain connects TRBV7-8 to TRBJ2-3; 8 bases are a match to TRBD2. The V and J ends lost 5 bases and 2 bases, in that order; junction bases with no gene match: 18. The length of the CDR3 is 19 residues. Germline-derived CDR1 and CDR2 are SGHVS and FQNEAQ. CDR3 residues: CASSPRRGFGGGITDTQYF. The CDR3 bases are TGTGCCAGCAGCCCCCGACGGGGCTTCGGCGGGGGGATCACAGATACGCAGTATTTT.

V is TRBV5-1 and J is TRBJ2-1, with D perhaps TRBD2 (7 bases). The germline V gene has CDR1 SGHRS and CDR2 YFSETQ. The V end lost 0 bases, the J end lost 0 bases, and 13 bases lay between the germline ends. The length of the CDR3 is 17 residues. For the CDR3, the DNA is TGCGCCAGCAGCTTGGTAGGGGGGGCCAGCTCCTACAATGAGCAGTTCTTC. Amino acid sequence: CASSLVGGASSYNEQFF.

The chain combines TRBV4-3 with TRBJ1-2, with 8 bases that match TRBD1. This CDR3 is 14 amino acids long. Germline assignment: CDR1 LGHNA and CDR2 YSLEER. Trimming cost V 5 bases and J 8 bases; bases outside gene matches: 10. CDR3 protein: CASSSLRGQTGYTF. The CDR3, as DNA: TGCGCCAGCAGCAGCCTCAGGGGGCAGACGGGCTACACCTTC.

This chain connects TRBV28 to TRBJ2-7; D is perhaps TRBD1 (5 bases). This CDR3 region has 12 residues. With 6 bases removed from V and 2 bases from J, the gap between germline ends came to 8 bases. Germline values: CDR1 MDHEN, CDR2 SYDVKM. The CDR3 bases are TGTGCCAGCAGGGACACCGCCTACGAGCAGTACTTC. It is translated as CASRDTAYEQYF.